This TCR beta chain was identified in a study of cytomegalovirus exposure and HLA in healthy donors. Findings and limits, study-wide: Sequencing likely produced, as an artifact, a cluster of highly shared sequence variants. Per a prior analysis, the majority of TCR beta V segments were productive roughly 90% or roughly 30% of the time. Generally TCR sequences proved uncommon, though certain public TCRs appeared in numerous donors.

For this clone: Its antigen is unidentified.

60 Vbeta and 13 Jbeta primers were used in PCR. Libraries were prepared by immunoSEQ multiplex PCR; TCRdb keeps only in-frame clonotypes and omits some of them. The sample has 90,000 to 120,000 clones; less than 75% are singletons. Sequencing used PBMCs. The receptor's source is a man aged 35 to 55 in good health and CMV-seropositive.

CDR3 sequence: CASSGTSGRNFHNEQFF. The CDR3 DNA reads as TGTGCCAGCAGCGGGACTAGCGGGAGGAATTTCCACAATGAGCAGTTCTTC. The chain employs TRBV27 and TRBJ2-1, with TRBD2 matching 15 bases. The CDR3 has 17 residues. Trimming cost V 6 bases and J 5 bases; bases outside gene matches: 8. Germline-derived CDR1 and CDR2 are MNHEY and SMNVEV (reference sequence).